The sequence of this TCR beta chain was determined in a study of blood T cell repertoires in COVID-19. The assay was immunoSEQ multiplex PCR, and TCRdb's table has in-frame clones only and misses some. The repertoire holds 200,000 or so clones, with over 75% as singletons. The TCR originated in an elderly man with acute or convalescent COVID-19. Material for sequencing was peripheral blood.

CDR3: CASSLAGTGYEKLFF. The CDR3 nucleotides read TGTGCCAGCAGCTTGGCTGGGACAGGTTATGAAAAACTGTTTTTT. The gene calls are TRBV5-6 and TRBJ1-4; 8 nucleotides align to TRBD1. V was clipped by 0 bases and J by 6 bases; unmatched bases: 4. The CDR3 contains 15 residues. The germline V gene encodes CDR1 SGHDT and CDR2 YYEEEE.